The entry that follows covers one TCR beta chain sequence. These data belong to a study of T cell changes during pregnancy in multiple sclerosis. Trimming pared 5 bases from V and 4 bases from J, leaving 11 bases between. Germline values: CDR1 LNHDA, CDR2 SQIVND (reference sequence). The length of the CDR3 is 14 residues. Using immunoSEQ multiplex PCR, the repertoire was profiled, and TCRdb retains in-frame clones only, with some absent. Altogether around 19,000 clones are present, approximately 87% being singletons, with the ten largest covering approximately 13%. The sample was CD8+ T cells from peripheral blood mononuclear cells, taken in the third trimester of pregnancy. The sequence was obtained from a female donor in good health, enrolled as a control in a pregnancy study. The rearrangement links TRBV19 to TRBJ2-2; a possible D gene is TRBD1 (6 bases). CDR3 nucleotides: TGTGCCAGTAGTCCGGGCAGGGGCACCGGGGAGCTGTTTTTT. Amino acids: CASSPGRGTGELFF.